The following is a T cell receptor (beta chain) sequence with its context. The antigen remains unidentified. These data come from a study of CD8 T cells in Susac syndrome. The authors sequenced TCR beta from blood CD8+ and CD4+ T cells. Susac syndrome patients met recently defined diagnostic criteria for definite or probable disease. Negative isolation yielded CD8+ and CD4+ T cells; FACS enriched TEMRA cells. Germline loops: CDR1 MNHNS, CDR2 SASEGT. The CDR3 runs to 13 residues. The V gene lost 3 bases and the J gene lost 4 bases, with 9 bases spanning the gap. Random-hexamer reverse transcription was applied to roughly 0.5 to 1 ug RNA. Each CDR3 protein gets one entry after TCRdb re-called the immunoSEQ multiplex PCR reads with MiXCR. This table holds some 130,000 distinct CDR3 sequences, 85% to 95% found once. Study-level results: Susac-specific public clones were found in both the total CD8+ and the CD8+ TEMRA repertoires, with around 17 in the former and about five in the latter.

The genes are TRBV6-1 and TRBJ1-1; D unresolved. The sample taken for sequencing was CD8+ T cells from PBMCs. The receptor was derived from a human donor with Susac syndrome. DNA for the CDR3: TGTGCCAGCAGTGAGATTTGGGGCACTGAAGCTTTCTTT. Its protein product is CASSEIWGTEAFF.